This T cell receptor (beta chain) originates from a study of blood T cells in healthy people across ages. In this sample, this clonotype turned up a few times. Using a J-beta primer mix together with a sample-barcoded 5' primer, a second PCR was run for roughly 7 to 12 cycles. TCRdb independently ran MiXCR on the 5' RACE reads; one entry per CDR3 protein. The profile covers 850,000 to 1,300,000 distinct CDR3 sequences, with roughly 45% appearing a single time and approximately 17% taken by the ten largest. Trimming cost V 3 bases and J 9 bases, with 12 bases left between them. The CDR3 consists of 14 residues.

V gene TRBV12-3 or TRBV12-4 combines with J gene TRBJ1-6; possibly TRBD1 for D (5 bases). This TCR derives from a woman in her sixties or seventies in good health. The sequenced sample consisted of blood. CDR3 bases: TGTGCCAGCAGTTTGGGACCGCTCTCTTCACCCCTCCACTTT. It encodes CASSLGPLSSPLHF.